This section outlines one T cell receptor beta chain sequence together with its context. Its cognate antigen is unknown. Per germline, CDR1 LGHNA and CDR2 YNFKEQ. This CDR3 has 18 residues. V lost 5 bases to trimming and J lost 2 bases; unmatched junction nucleotides: 14. This entry is derived from a study of cytomegalovirus exposure and HLA in healthy donors. At the level of the study: When about 400 donors were genotyped, roughly 82% of them were found to fall in the Caucasian-associated ancestry cluster.

PCR amplification relied on 60 Vbeta primers (plus 13 Jbeta primers). Profiling relied on immunoSEQ multiplex PCR, and the TCRdb table lists in-frame clones only, not all of them. This table has some 140,000 clones, roughly 76% appearing once. Nominal health characterized the donors when sampled, though unrecorded immune exposures were likely. Whole-study results and caveats: As a later analysis revealed, the rate of TCR association differed by HLA locus, with DRB1 most and HLA-C fewest.

The chain links TRBV4-2 to TRBJ2-3; 9 bases match TRBD1. This clonotype was sampled from a woman in her forties in good health and CMV-seronegative. Input material: PBMCs. CDR3 DNA: TGTGCCAGCAGCTTTCGTTCACCCGGGACAGGGACCACAGATACGCAGTATTTT. As protein: CASSFRSPGTGTTDTQYF.